One and the same sample provided the 3 T cell receptor beta chains below, sequenced in a study of blood T cell repertoires in COVID-19 (TCRdb year 2020). Libraries came from the immunoSEQ multiplex PCR assay. TCRdb took over this immuneACCESS table, retaining in-frame rearrangements with V and J assigned. Such tables are incomplete; in checked studies, under half of the missing clones stem from an unresolved V gene, and the remainder is unexplained. Here the sample has about 82,000 clones; 78% occur a single time. The ten largest account for approximately 40% of the sample. The sequenced material came from peripheral blood. The receptors were gathered from a man aged 55 to 69 with COVID-19, enrolled during active disease.

The V and J genes are TRBV7-3 and TRBJ2-1, with TRBD2 matching 8 bases. CDR3 size: 16 residues. Trimming took 6 bases from V and 0 from J; bases not matched to a gene: 7. Germline assignment: CDR1 SGHTA and CDR2 FQGTGA. Here the CDR3 reads CASSSLAGSSYNEQFF. The CDR3 DNA sequence: TGTGCCAGCAGTTCCCTAGCGGGCAGCTCCTACAATGAGCAGTTCTTC.

This rearrangement joins TRBV29-1 to TRBJ2-5; TRBD1 aligns across 8 bases. CDR1 and CDR2 (germline): SQVTM, ANQGSEA. CDR3 length: 16 residues. Trimming cost V 1 base and J 1 base; bases outside gene matches: 8. The CDR3 DNA follows: TGCAGCGTTGAAGGGGCAGGGGGCGCTCCCCAAGAGACCCAGTACTTC. Encoded protein: CSVEGAGGAPQETQYF.

The genes are TRBV7-9 and TRBJ1-1, with a tentative D call TRBD1 (6 bases). The V and J ends lost 3 bases and 0 bases respectively, with 11 bases between them. The CDR3 loop spans 15 amino acids. Germline CDR1 SEHNR, CDR2 FQNEAQ (reference sequence). The CDR3 nucleotides are TGTGCCAGCAGCTTTGACAGGTTTTTGAACACTGAAGCTTTCTTT. It yields the protein CASSFDRFLNTEAFF. The full variable domain, its missing parts supplied by reference TRBV7-9 and TRBJ1-1, is DTGVSQNPRHKITKRGQNVTFRCDPISEHNRLYWYRQTLGQGPEFLTYFQNEAQLEKSRLLSDRFSAERPKGSFSTLEIQRTEQGDSAMYLCASSFDRFLNTEAFFGQGTRLTVV.